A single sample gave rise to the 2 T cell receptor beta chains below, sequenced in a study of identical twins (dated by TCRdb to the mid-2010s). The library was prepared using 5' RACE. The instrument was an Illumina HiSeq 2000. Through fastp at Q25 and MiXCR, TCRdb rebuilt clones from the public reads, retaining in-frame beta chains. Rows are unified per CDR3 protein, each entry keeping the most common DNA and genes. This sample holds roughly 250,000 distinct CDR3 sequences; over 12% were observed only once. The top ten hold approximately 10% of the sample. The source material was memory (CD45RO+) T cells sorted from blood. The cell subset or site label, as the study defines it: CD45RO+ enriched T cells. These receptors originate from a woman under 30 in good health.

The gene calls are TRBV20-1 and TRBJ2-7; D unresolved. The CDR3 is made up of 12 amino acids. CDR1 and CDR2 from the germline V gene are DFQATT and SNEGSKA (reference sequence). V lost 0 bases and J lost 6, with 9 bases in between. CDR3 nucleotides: TGCAGTGCTAGAGATCCCAGTTTCGAGCAGTACTTC. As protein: CSARDPSFEQYF.

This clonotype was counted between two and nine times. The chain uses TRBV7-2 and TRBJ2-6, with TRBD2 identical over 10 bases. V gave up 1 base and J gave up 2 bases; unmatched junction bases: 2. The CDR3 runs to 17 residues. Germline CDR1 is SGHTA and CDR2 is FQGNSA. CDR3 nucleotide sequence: TGTGCCAGCAGCTTAGGGGGACTAGCGACTGGGGCCAACGTCCTGACTTTC. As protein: CASSLGGLATGANVLTF.